One sample yielded the 5 T cell receptor beta chains listed below, sequenced in a study of blood T cell repertoires in COVID-19. The method was immunoSEQ multiplex PCR; TCRdb's version includes in-frame clones alone and lacks a portion of them. The data contain 200,000 to 300,000 clones, more than 90% of them singletons. The specimen sequenced was peripheral blood. The source is a young adult with COVID-19, enrolled during active disease.

The J gene is TRBJ1-1, the V gene TRBV19, with D possibly being TRBD1 (5 bases). The CDR3 length is 16 residues. From germline, CDR1 is LNHDA and CDR2 SQIVND (reference sequence). Between the trimmed V and J ends, which lost 11 bases and 3 bases, there was a span of 25 bases. The CDR3 region has the DNA TGTGCCTCCTCACGCGGGACCTCCCCCCCGGACACTGAAGCTTTCTTT. Translation: CASSRGTSPPDTEAFF.

The V and J genes are TRBV27 and TRBJ2-4; TRBD2 matches 7 bases. Trimming cost V 5 bases and J 2 bases; bases outside gene matches: 6. The CDR3 length is 15 residues. Germline-derived CDR1 and CDR2 are MNHEY and SMNVEV (reference sequence). The CDR3 loop is CASSAAGWTKNIQYF. CDR3 bases: TGTGCCAGCAGTGCAGCGGGATGGACCAAAAACATTCAGTACTTC.

Comments on this clone: Other DNA sequences in this specimen translate into the identical CDR3. J is TRBJ2-1 and V is TRBV5-6; 7 nucleotides align to TRBD1. CDR1 and CDR2 from the germline V gene are SGHDT and YYEEEE. Trimming cost V 2 bases and J 4 bases; bases outside gene matches: 3. The CDR3 totals 14 residues. The CDR3 nucleotides read TGTGCCAGCAGCTTAGGGACAGCTTACAATGAGCAGTTCTTC. Its translation: CASSLGTAYNEQFF.

The chain couples TRBV6-1 to TRBJ1-1; D might be TRBD1 (5 bases). CDR3 length equals 15 residues. V was clipped by 1 base and J by 4 bases, with 13 bases between them. In germline, CDR1 is MNHNS, CDR2 SASEGT. CDR3 sequence (DNA): TGTGCCAGCAGTGAAGGACAGCCTGGTGGCACTGAAGCTTTCTTT. This encodes CASSEGQPGGTEAFF.

This chain connects TRBV19 to TRBJ2-1; TRBD2 matches at 12 bases. The CDR3 contains 16 residues. Trimming removed 3 bases from V and 9 bases from J; junction bases left unmatched: 9. CDR1 is LNHDA and CDR2 is SQIVND in the germline V gene (reference sequence). CDR3 sequence reads: CASSIASGRELGEQFF. DNA of the CDR3: TGTGCCAGTAGTATTGCTAGCGGGAGGGAACTGGGTGAGCAGTTCTTC.